This passage covers 22 T cell receptor beta chains from one sample sequenced in a study of T cells after yellow fever vaccination. In TCRdb, the 5' RACE reads were re-called with MiXCR into one record per CDR3 protein. The sample includes a few hundred thousand distinct CDR3 sequences, roughly 8.4% of them seen just once. The starting material was PBMCs, obtained about 49 days after the first yellow fever vaccination. The receptors shown here come from a man between 18 and 29 years old who received the YFV17D yellow fever vaccine.

This clonotype was detected only a few times. For the CDR3, the DNA is TGCGCCAGCAGCTTGGGACTAGCGGGGGGTCTCGAGCAGTACTTC. Amino acids: CASSLGLAGGLEQYF. The chain has TRBV5-1 and TRBJ2-7; TRBD2 agrees at 13 bases. The length of the CDR3 is 15 residues. Germline CDR1 reads SGHRS; CDR2 reads YFSETQ. The V and J ends lost 0 bases and 6 bases, in that order; junction bases with no gene match: 3.

This clonotype was found many times. This chain connects TRBV5-1 to TRBJ2-5, with D unresolved. Germline V CDR1 and CDR2: SGHRS, YFSETQ. The germline V and J ends were trimmed by 4 bases and 5 bases, with 9 bases remaining between them. CDR3 length: 12 amino acids. CDR3 sequence: CASSEGMETQYF. The CDR3 nucleotides read TGCGCCAGCAGCGAAGGGATGGAGACCCAGTACTTC. The complete variable domain, with remaining parts taken from reference TRBV5-1 and TRBJ2-5, reads KAGVTQTPRYLIKTRGQQVTLSCSPISGHRSVSWYQQTPGQGLQFLFEYFSETQRNKGNFPGRFSGRQFSNSRSEMNVSTLELGDSALYLCASSEGMETQYFGPGTRLLVL.

The chain is built from TRBV3-1 and TRBJ2-5; D is possibly TRBD2 (6 bases). Trimming took off 8 bases at V and 2 bases at J, with 12 bases between the two ends. This CDR3 is built from 13 residues. In germline, CDR1 is LGHDT, CDR2 YNNKEL (reference sequence). CDR3 in amino acids: CASGAGIQETQYF. As DNA, the CDR3 is TGTGCCAGCGGCGCGGGGATACAAGAGACCCAGTACTTC.

The chain has TRBV7-2 and TRBJ2-3, with TRBD1 matching 7 bases. Per germline, CDR1 SGHTA and CDR2 FQGNSA. Trimming at V came to 7 bases and at J to 2 bases, leaving 6 bases not matched to a gene. This CDR3 comprises 14 residues. The chain's CDR3 is CASTDRVNTDTQYF. The CDR3 bases are TGTGCCAGCACCGACAGGGTAAACACAGATACGCAGTATTTT.

This clonotype was recorded a few times. The chain employs TRBV24-1 and TRBJ2-1; TRBD2 matches 7 bases. Germline V gene lookup returns CDR1 KGHDR and CDR2 SFDVKD. The CDR3 is 12 amino acids. J lost 8 bases, V lost 9 bases, and 6 bases had no gene match. CDR3 in DNA: TGTGCCACCTCACGTCGGGGGGATGAGCAGTTCTTC. As protein: CATSRRGDEQFF.

V and J are TRBV20-1 and TRBJ2-1; 8 nucleotides agree with TRBD2. Germline V lookup: CDR1 DFQATT, CDR2 SNEGSKA (reference sequence). Germline trimming cut 3 bases from V and 8 bases from J; bases unmatched to any gene: 3. This CDR3 is 12 amino acids long. The CDR3 DNA sequence: TGCAGTGCTAGCCGGACTAGCTATGAGCAGTTCTTC. This sequence encodes CSASRTSYEQFF.

This clonotype was seen many times. This chain links TRBV6-2 or TRBV6-3 with TRBJ1-1; 8 bases line up with TRBD1. CDR3 size: 16 residues. The V segment lost 2 bases and the J segment 4 bases; nucleotides outside the gene matches: 9. Germline V gene lookup returns CDR1 MNHEY and CDR2 SVGEGT. The CDR3 region is CASSYDLTGEATEAFF. As DNA, the CDR3 is TGTGCCAGCAGTTACGACCTGACAGGGGAGGCCACTGAAGCTTTCTTT.

This clonotype was seen a few times. This chain uses TRBV10-3 with TRBJ1-4; 7 positions agree with TRBD1. The junction had 2 bases not matched to a gene; V was cut back by 4 bases and J by 0 bases. Germline V gives CDR1 ENHRY, CDR2 SYGVKD. CDR3 size: 15 residues. CDR3 bases: TGTGCCATCAGTGGGACAGGCGCAACTAATGAAAAACTGTTTTTT. Its protein is CAISGTGATNEKLFF.

This clonotype was observed a few times. V is TRBV7-8 and J is TRBJ2-5; D could derive from TRBD1 or TRBD2 (5 bases each). V lost 2 bases to trimming and J lost 2 bases, with 12 bases between them. The CDR3 has 15 amino acids. Germline CDR1 is SGHVS and CDR2 is FQNEAQ. CDR3 DNA sequence: TGTGCCAGCAGCTTATATGGGGACGGGCAAGAGACCCAGTACTTC. It translates to CASSLYGDGQETQYF. Combining the CDR3 with reference TRBV7-8 and TRBJ2-5 gives the whole variable domain GAGVSQSPRYKVAKRGQDVALRCDPISGHVSLFWYQQALGQGPEFLTYFQNEAQLDKSGLPSDRFFAERPEGSVSTLKIQRTQQEDSAVYLCASSLYGDGQETQYFGPGTRLLVL.

J is TRBJ2-6 and V is TRBV4-3, with 12 nucleotides matching TRBD2. The germline CDR1 and CDR2 sequences are LGHNA and YSLEER. The J segment lost 0 bases and the V segment lost 0 bases, leaving 6 bases of the junction unmatched. The CDR3 totals 20 residues. The CDR3 protein is CASSQDFGLAGFSGANVLTF. The CDR3 DNA follows: TGCGCCAGCAGCCAAGATTTCGGACTAGCGGGGTTCTCTGGGGCCAACGTCCTGACTTTC.

The chain couples TRBV7-2 to TRBJ2-2; 11 nucleotides line up with TRBD2. Germline V gene data show CDR1 as SGHTA and CDR2 as FQGNSA. The ends lost 3 bases at V and 4 bases at J; junction bases unmatched: 4. This CDR3 spans 16 amino acids. The CDR3 loop is CASSFSGGAGTGELFF. The CDR3 DNA reads TGTGCCAGCAGCTTTAGCGGGGGGGCCGGCACCGGGGAGCTGTTTTTT.

This clonotype was seen ten or more times. The genes are TRBV5-4 and TRBJ2-5; D not resolved. Germline-derived CDR1 and CDR2 are SGHNT and YYREEE (reference sequence). The CDR3 has 14 amino acids. The V end was cut by 4 bases, the J end by 5 bases, with 15 bases between. The CDR3 DNA reads TGTGCCAGCAGCCTCCAGGCTGGCGGTGAGACCCAGTACTTC. Its protein product is CASSLQAGGETQYF.

The V gene is TRBV18, the J gene TRBJ2-6, with D hard to call. Germline CDR1 KGHSH, CDR2 LQKENI. The CDR3 extends over 18 amino acids. V lost 1 base and J 4 bases, leaving 17 bases between the germline ends. The DNA for the CDR3 is TGTGCCAGCTCACCACTCCCGGCAAGCAGGTCGGGGGCCAACGTCCTGACTTTC. This sequence encodes CASSPLPASRSGANVLTF. Supplemented by reference TRBV18 and TRBJ2-6, the full variable domain reads NAGVMQNPRHLVRRRGQEARLRCSPMKGHSHVYWYRQLPEEGLKFMVYLQKENIIDESGMPKERFSAEFPKEGPSILRIQQVVRGDSAAYFCASSPLPASRSGANVLTFGAGSRLTVL.

In this sample, this clonotype turned up many times. The V call is TRBV12-3 or TRBV12-4, the J call TRBJ2-5; the D gene is possibly TRBD2 (6 bases). V dropped 5 bases and J dropped 5 bases, with 15 bases sitting between them. This CDR3 is 14 amino acids long. The CDR3 sequence is CASSPRVGGETQYF. The CDR3 DNA sequence: TGTGCCAGCAGTCCGAGGGTGGGAGGCGAGACCCAGTACTTC.

This clonotype showed up just a few times. The gene calls are TRBV20-1 and TRBJ1-6, with D unresolved. The CDR3 is made up of 14 amino acids. Trimming took off 0 bases at V and 8 bases at J, with 11 bases between the two ends. Germline V gene data show CDR1 as DFQATT and CDR2 as SNEGSKA (reference sequence). This CDR3 reads CSAREIAGHSPLHF. In DNA, the CDR3 is TGCAGTGCTAGAGAGATTGCAGGCCATTCACCCCTCCACTTT.

This clonotype was counted many times. V gene TRBV2 combines with J gene TRBJ1-2; possible D gene TRBD1, 6 bases. V was pared by 2 bases and J by 4 bases, with 14 bases between. Germline V gives CDR1 SNHLY, CDR2 FYNNEI. CDR3 length: 15 residues. The CDR3 region is CASSERAGEGYGYTF. The CDR3, as DNA: TGTGCCAGCAGTGAAAGGGCAGGGGAAGGCTATGGCTACACCTTC.

This clonotype was recorded a few times. The chain recombines TRBV18 with TRBJ2-7; D perhaps matches TRBD2 (6 bases). The CDR3 runs to 14 residues. Germline V CDR1 and CDR2: KGHSH, LQKENI. Trimming removed 6 bases at V and 0 bases at J, with 12 bases between. CDR3 protein: CASSPGTLSYEQYV. DNA for the CDR3: TGTGCCAGCTCCCCGGGGACTCTCTCCTACGAGCAGTACGTC.

The CDR3 sequence is CASSFGSDNYGYTF. The CDR3 DNA is TGTGCCAGCAGTTTCGGGTCAGATAACTATGGCTACACCTTC. The rearrangement links TRBV28 to TRBJ1-2; no definite D call. Germline V gives CDR1 MDHEN, CDR2 SYDVKM. The length of the CDR3 is 14 residues. Trimming removed 3 bases at V and 1 base at J, with 9 bases between.

Only a few counts were recorded for this clonotype. The chain uses TRBV6-2 or TRBV6-3 and TRBJ1-2; 8 bases line up with TRBD1. The junction had 5 bases not matched to a gene; V was cut back by 7 bases and J by 1 base. Per germline, CDR1 MNHEY and CDR2 SVGEGT. This CDR3 region has 14 residues. The CDR3: CASTRTGFNYGYTF. The CDR3 region has the DNA TGTGCCAGCACTCGGACAGGGTTTAACTATGGCTACACCTTC.

The J gene is TRBJ2-7, the V gene TRBV7-9; TRBD2 aligns across 8 bases. The CDR3 length is 14 residues. Germline V gives CDR1 SEHNR, CDR2 FQNEAQ (reference sequence). V trimming: 1 base; J trimming: 2 bases; junction bases outside the gene matches: 1. CDR3: CASSLGLAPYEQYV. The DNA for the CDR3 is TGTGCCAGCAGCTTAGGACTAGCGCCCTACGAGCAGTACGTC.

There are a few counts of this clonotype. The chain is built from TRBV14 and TRBJ2-1, with 8 positions matching TRBD1. CDR1 is SGHDN, CDR2 FVKESK, per germline. The CDR3 sequence is 16 residues long. V was pared by 2 bases and J by 7 bases, with 10 bases of the junction left unmatched. This CDR3 reads CASSQHRDRTRNEQFF. As DNA, the CDR3 is TGTGCCAGCAGCCAACACCGGGACAGGACTCGTAATGAGCAGTTCTTC.

The chain uses TRBV7-2 and TRBJ1-1, with D perhaps TRBD1 (6 bases). V was shortened by 5 bases and J by 0 bases, with 13 bases between the two germline ends. Looked up from germline, CDR1 is SGHTA and CDR2 is FQGNSA. This CDR3 spans 15 amino acids. CDR3: CASSTRTAMNTEAFF. The CDR3, as DNA: TGTGCCAGCAGCACCCGGACAGCCATGAACACTGAAGCTTTCTTT.